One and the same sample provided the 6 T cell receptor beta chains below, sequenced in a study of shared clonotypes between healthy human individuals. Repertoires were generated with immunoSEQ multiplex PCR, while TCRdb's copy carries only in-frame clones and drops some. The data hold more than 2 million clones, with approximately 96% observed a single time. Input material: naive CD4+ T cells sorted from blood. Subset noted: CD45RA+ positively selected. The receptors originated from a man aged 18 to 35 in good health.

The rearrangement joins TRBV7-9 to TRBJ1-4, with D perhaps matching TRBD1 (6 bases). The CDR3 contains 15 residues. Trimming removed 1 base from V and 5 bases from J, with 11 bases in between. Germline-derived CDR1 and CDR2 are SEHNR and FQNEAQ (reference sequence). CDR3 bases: TGTGCCAGCAGCTTAGGAGGGGGTGAGAATGAAAAACTGTTTTTT. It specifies CASSLGGGENEKLFF.

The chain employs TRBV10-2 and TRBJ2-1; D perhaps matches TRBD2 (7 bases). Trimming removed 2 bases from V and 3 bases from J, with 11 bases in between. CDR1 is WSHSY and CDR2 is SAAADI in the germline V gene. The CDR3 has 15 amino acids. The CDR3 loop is CASSEAGAVYNEQFF. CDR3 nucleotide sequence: TGCGCCAGCAGTGAGGCGGGGGCGGTCTACAATGAGCAGTTCTTC.

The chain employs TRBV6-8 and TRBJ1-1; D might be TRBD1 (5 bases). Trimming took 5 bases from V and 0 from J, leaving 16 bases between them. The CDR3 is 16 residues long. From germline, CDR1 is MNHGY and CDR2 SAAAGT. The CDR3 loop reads CASSRGFEFMNTEAFF. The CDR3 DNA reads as TGTGCCAGCAGTCGGGGGTTTGAATTCATGAACACTGAAGCTTTCTTT.

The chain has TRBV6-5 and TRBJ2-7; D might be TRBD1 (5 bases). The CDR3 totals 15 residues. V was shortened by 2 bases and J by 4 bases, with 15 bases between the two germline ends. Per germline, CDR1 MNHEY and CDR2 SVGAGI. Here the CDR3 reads CASSYVVQGMYEQYF. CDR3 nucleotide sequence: TGTGCCAGCAGTTACGTGGTCCAGGGAATGTACGAGCAGTACTTC.

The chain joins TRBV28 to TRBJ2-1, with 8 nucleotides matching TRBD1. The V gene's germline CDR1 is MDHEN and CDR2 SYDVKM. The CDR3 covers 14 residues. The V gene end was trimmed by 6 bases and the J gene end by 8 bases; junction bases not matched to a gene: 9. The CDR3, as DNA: TGTGCCAGCAGGGAGACAGGGGTTAAGGATGAGCAGTTCTTC. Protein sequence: CASRETGVKDEQFF.

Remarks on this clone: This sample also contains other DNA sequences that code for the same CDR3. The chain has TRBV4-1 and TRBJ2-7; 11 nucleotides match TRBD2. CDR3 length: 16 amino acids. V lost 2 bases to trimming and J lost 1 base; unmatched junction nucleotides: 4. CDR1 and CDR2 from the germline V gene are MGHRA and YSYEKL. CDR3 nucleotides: TGCGCCAGCAGCCAACCGACTAGCGGGATATCCTACGAGCAGTACTTC. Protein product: CASSQPTSGISYEQYF.